One and the same sample provided the 30 T cell receptor beta chains below, sequenced in a study of T cell responses to AZD1222 COVID-19 vaccine. Here immunoSEQ multiplex PCR was the method, and the copy in TCRdb shows in-frame clones only, minus some. The table records roughly 150,000 clones, more than 70% of them present only once. The sequenced sample was peripheral blood, obtained on day 0 of AZD1222 vaccination. The source is an adult in good health.

V usage is TRBV19 and J usage is TRBJ1-3; 7 nucleotides align to TRBD1. The CDR3 has 15 residues. The trim removed 7 bases at V and 2 bases at J, leaving 8 bases unmatched. Germline loops: CDR1 LNHDA, CDR2 SQIVND (reference sequence). Written as DNA, the CDR3 is TGTGCCAGTAAAATGACAGGGCAAACTGGAAACACCATATATTTT. Translating gives CASKMTGQTGNTIYF.

This chain connects TRBV7-9 to TRBJ2-1; D is ambiguous. The CDR3 has 12 amino acids. From germline, CDR1 is SEHNR and CDR2 FQNEAQ (reference sequence). The V end lost 1 base, the J end lost 8 bases, and 6 bases lay between the germline ends. The CDR3 DNA sequence: TGTGCCAGCAGCTTAGATCCTGATGAGCAGTTCTTC. This codes for CASSLDPDEQFF.

The rearrangement joins TRBV19 to TRBJ2-1; 11 bases align to TRBD1. Germline values: CDR1 LNHDA, CDR2 SQIVND (reference sequence). The CDR3 is made up of 15 amino acids. The V gene end was trimmed by 5 bases and the J gene end by 8 bases; junction bases not matched to a gene: 8. In DNA, the CDR3 is TGTGCCAGTAGTGTAGGACAGGGGGCTGTCTATGAGCAGTTCTTC. It translates to CASSVGQGAVYEQFF. The variable domain in full, with the rest retrieved from reference TRBV19 and TRBJ2-1, is DGGITQSPKYLFRKEGQNVTLSCEQNLNHDAMYWYRQDPGQGLRLIYYSQIVNDFQKGDIAEGYSVSREKKESFPLTVTSAQKNPTAFYLCASSVGQGAVYEQFFGPGTRLTVL.

In this sample, this clone turned up once. The V and J genes are TRBV12-3 or TRBV12-4 and TRBJ2-7, with unresolved D. Trimming pared 3 bases from V and 5 bases from J, leaving 11 bases between. CDR3 length: 13 residues. The CDR3: CASSFAQSHEQYF. In DNA form, the CDR3 reads TGTGCCAGCAGTTTCGCTCAGTCCCACGAGCAGTACTTC.

This chain connects TRBV7-3 to TRBJ2-1, with TRBD2 as a possible D gene (6 bases). This CDR3 spans 15 amino acids. Germline V lookup: CDR1 SGHTA, CDR2 FQGTGA. Trimming stripped 4 bases from V and 0 bases from J, with 10 bases between. The CDR3 reads CASSSLSGSYNEQFF. The CDR3 nucleotides read TGTGCCAGCAGCTCCCTTAGCGGCTCCTACAATGAGCAGTTCTTC.

The chain carries TRBV6-5 and TRBJ1-1; 7 bases align to TRBD1. CDR1 and CDR2 from the germline V gene are MNHEY and SVGAGI. The V gene end was trimmed by 10 bases and the J gene end by 6 bases; junction bases not matched to a gene: 11. This CDR3 is built from 13 residues. CDR3 loop: CAIPKGGGAEAFF. CDR3 in DNA: TGTGCCATTCCGAAAGGGGGCGGGGCTGAAGCTTTCTTT.

This sequence joins TRBV5-4 and TRBJ2-6, with a possible D match to TRBD1 (5 bases). V gave up 3 bases and J gave up 3 bases, with 19 bases separating them. The CDR3 length is 18 residues. Germline V lookup: CDR1 SGHNT, CDR2 YYREEE (reference sequence). The CDR3 DNA is TGTGCCAGCAGCTCCCCGAACACAGTGGGGCTTGGGGCCAACGTCCTGACTTTC. Its translation: CASSSPNTVGLGANVLTF.

The chain uses TRBV7-2 and TRBJ1-5; a possible D gene is TRBD1 (5 bases). V gave up 2 bases and J gave up 4 bases, with 15 bases separating them. This CDR3 is built from 16 residues. Germline values: CDR1 SGHTA, CDR2 FQGNSA. The CDR3 sequence is CASSLQGLGLNQPQHF. The CDR3 nucleotides are TGTGCCAGCAGCTTACAGGGCCTGGGTTTGAATCAGCCCCAGCATTTT.

This chain connects TRBV19 to TRBJ2-2, with D hard to call. Germline V CDR1 and CDR2: LNHDA, SQIVND (reference sequence). V was clipped by 4 bases and J by 2 bases, with 11 bases between them. This CDR3 has 15 amino acids. CDR3 protein: CASSTLRSNTGELFF. As DNA, the CDR3 is TGTGCCAGTAGTACTCTACGGAGTAACACCGGGGAGCTGTTTTTT.

This clone was recorded a few times. This CDR3 reads CASSPAGGFDGYTF. CDR3 coding DNA: TGTGCCAGCAGTCCCGCGGGGGGCTTTGATGGCTACACCTTC. The chain is built from TRBV6-1 and TRBJ1-2; a possible D gene is TRBD1 (6 bases). The CDR3 loop spans 14 amino acids. In germline, CDR1 is MNHNS, CDR2 SASEGT. V lost 5 bases, J lost 6 bases, and 16 bases lay in between.

The chain couples TRBV2 to TRBJ1-2, with a possible D match to TRBD1 (6 bases). Per the germline V gene, CDR1 is SNHLY and CDR2 is FYNNEI. Trimming removed 6 bases from V and 6 bases from J, with 14 bases in between. CDR3 length: 13 residues. CDR3 bases: TGTGCCAGCAGCGCCGGGACAACGCATGGCTACACCTTC. Translated: CASSAGTTHGYTF.

This clone has a handful of counts. The chain carries TRBV3-1 (or the pseudogene TRBV3-2) and TRBJ2-2; 13 nucleotides line up with TRBD2. Germline V lookup: CDR1 LGHDT, CDR2 YNNKEL (reference sequence). V lost 4 bases and J lost 7; bases outside the gene matches: 6. The CDR3 sequence is 16 residues long. In DNA form, the CDR3 reads TGTGCCAGCAGCCTCGGACTAGCGGGAGAGGGCGGGGAGCTGTTTTTT. Translation: CASSLGLAGEGGELFF.

The gene calls are TRBV4-3 and TRBJ2-7, with D hard to call. Trimming removed 0 bases at V and 4 bases at J, with 22 bases between. CDR1 is LGHNA and CDR2 is YSLEER in the germline V gene. This CDR3 has 18 residues. This CDR3 is CASSQEIGSRSFLYEQYF. The DNA for the CDR3 is TGCGCCAGCAGCCAAGAAATTGGGTCACGATCGTTCCTTTACGAGCAGTACTTC.

This chain joins TRBV5-4 and TRBJ1-1; 10 bases line up with TRBD1. With V trimmed by 6 bases and J by 0 bases, 5 bases remained unmatched. In germline, CDR1 is SGHNT, CDR2 YYREEE (reference sequence). There are 15 residues in the CDR3. In DNA form, the CDR3 reads TGTGCCAGCAAGGGGACAGGGGCCGTGAACACTGAAGCTTTCTTT. This translates into CASKGTGAVNTEAFF.

This rearrangement joins TRBV7-9 to TRBJ1-5, with D unclear. Trimming cost V 1 base and J 7 bases, with 14 bases left between them. This CDR3 comprises 15 residues. Per germline, CDR1 SEHNR and CDR2 FQNEAQ (reference sequence). This chain's CDR3 is CASSLGRGLDQPQHF. The CDR3 region has the DNA TGTGCCAGCAGCTTAGGCCGGGGATTAGACCAGCCCCAGCATTTT.

The chain joins TRBV19 to TRBJ1-5, with TRBD1 as a possible D gene (6 bases). Per the germline V gene, CDR1 is LNHDA and CDR2 is SQIVND (reference sequence). V was cut by 3 bases and J by 0 bases, with 12 bases left in between. This CDR3 spans 16 amino acids. CDR3 loop: CASSISGANSNQPQHF. The CDR3, as DNA: TGTGCCAGTAGTATTTCAGGGGCCAATAGCAATCAGCCCCAGCATTTT.

CDR3 nucleotides: TGCGCCAGCAGCCAAGTGGGGGAGGGTTCACCCCTCCACTTT. Translating it yields CASSQVGEGSPLHF. The genes are TRBV4-3 and TRBJ1-6, with a weak D call TRBD1 (5 bases). The CDR3 runs 14 residues. Between the trimmed V and J ends, which lost 1 base and 9 bases, there was a span of 10 bases. Germline V gene lookup returns CDR1 LGHNA and CDR2 YSLEER.

The chain employs TRBV27 and TRBJ2-7; D is undetermined. Germline CDR1 MNHEY, CDR2 SMNVEV (reference sequence). The CDR3 is 12 residues long. The ends were cut back, 5 bases at V and 6 bases at J, with 11 bases in the middle. CDR3 amino acids: CASSGLSGEQYF. The CDR3, as DNA: TGTGCCAGCAGTGGGCTATCTGGCGAGCAGTACTTC.

The chain couples TRBV7-2 to TRBJ2-1, with 7 bases fitting TRBD2. Trimming took 5 bases from V and 9 from J; bases not matched to a gene: 19. Germline CDR1 and CDR2: SGHTA and FQGNSA. The CDR3 is 17 amino acids. The CDR3 DNA reads as TGTGCCAGCAGCCCTGGACTAGTCTACGGCCCCCAGGGTGAGCAGTTCTTC. Translated, it gives CASSPGLVYGPQGEQFF.

The chain employs TRBV2 and TRBJ1-3, with D perhaps matching TRBD1 (6 bases). The CDR3 totals 16 residues. Trimming cost V 2 bases and J 0 bases, with 11 bases left between them. Germline assignment: CDR1 SNHLY and CDR2 FYNNEI. Here the CDR3 DNA reads TGTGCCAGCAGTGAAAACAGGGCGAGCTCTGGAAACACCATATATTTT. As protein: CASSENRASSGNTIYF.

The CDR3 spells CASSRPSGANVLTF. CDR3 nucleotides: TGTGCCAGCAGCCGCCCTTCTGGGGCCAACGTCCTGACTTTC. The rearrangement joins TRBV11-2 to TRBJ2-6; unclear D gene. Trimming stripped 5 bases from V and 1 base from J, with 6 bases between. This CDR3 has 14 residues. Germline V lookup: CDR1 SGHAT, CDR2 FQNNGV.

The rearrangement uses TRBV18 and TRBJ1-5, with 10 bases aligning to TRBD1. The CDR3 length is 18 residues. The ends lost 1 base at V and 7 bases at J; junction bases unmatched: 13. Germline CDR1 and CDR2: KGHSH and LQKENI. The chain's CDR3 is CASSPRLRDRGDGQPQHF. The CDR3 coding sequence is TGTGCCAGCTCACCACGCCTCCGGGACAGGGGCGATGGACAGCCCCAGCATTTT.

V usage is TRBV30 and J usage is TRBJ2-7; no reliable D call. Germline V gene sequence: CDR1 GTSNPN, CDR2 SVGIG (reference sequence). The CDR3 totals 11 residues. The V and J ends lost 2 bases and 5 bases respectively, with 7 bases between them. The CDR3, as DNA: TGTGCCTGGAGTCCAATTCACGAGCAGTACTTC. Translation: CAWSPIHEQYF.

The chain couples TRBV7-2 to TRBJ1-3; D is unclear. The CDR3 covers 16 residues. V lost 2 bases, J lost 0 bases, and 11 bases lay in between. CDR1 and CDR2 (germline): SGHTA, FQGNSA. The CDR3 is CASSLYITTSGNTIYF. Here the CDR3 DNA reads TGTGCCAGCAGCTTATACATCACTACCTCTGGAAACACCATATATTTT. The full variable domain, in which reference TRBV7-2 and TRBJ1-3 provide the parts outside the CDR3, is GAGVSQSPSNKVTEKGKDVELRCDPISGHTALYWYRQSLGQGLEFLIYFQGNSAPDKSGLPSDRFSAERTGGSVSTLTIQRTQQEDSAVYLCASSLYITTSGNTIYFGEGSWLTVV.

The sample holds a few counts of this clone. The chain couples TRBV28 to TRBJ2-7; a weak D match, TRBD2 (5 bases). Per the germline V gene, CDR1 is MDHEN and CDR2 is SYDVKM. Trimming stripped 10 bases from V and 3 bases from J, with 16 bases between. CDR3 length: 13 residues. The CDR3 DNA is TGTGCCACCCGGGGTGACGGGTACTACGAGCAGTACTTC. This codes for CATRGDGYYEQYF.

This clone occurred once. This rearrangement joins TRBV5-4 to TRBJ2-6; 7 bases align to TRBD1. The V segment lost 3 bases and the J segment 1 base; nucleotides outside the gene matches: 7. Germline lookup yields CDR1 SGHNT and CDR2 YYREEE (reference sequence). This CDR3 contains 17 residues. The CDR3 sequence: CASSSLDRLSGANVLTF. The DNA of the CDR3 is TGTGCCAGCAGCTCCCTGGACAGGTTATCTGGGGCCAACGTCCTGACTTTC.

The chain uses TRBV10-3 and TRBJ1-1; no clear D gene. The ends were cut back, 6 bases at V and 5 bases at J, with 16 bases in the middle. The length of the CDR3 is 14 residues. Germline V gene data show CDR1 as ENHRY and CDR2 as SYGVKD. CDR3 nucleotides: TGTGCCATCAGGGCGGAGGGCAGACCGACTGAAGCTTTCTTT. Its protein product is CAIRAEGRPTEAFF.

The chain recombines TRBV5-1 with TRBJ2-1, with TRBD2 identical over 10 bases. The CDR3 runs to 14 residues. V gave up 4 bases and J gave up 4 bases; unmatched junction bases: 2. Germline values: CDR1 SGHRS, CDR2 YFSETQ. The DNA for the CDR3 is TGCGCCAGCAGCCGGACTAGCGGTTACAATGAGCAGTTCTTC. Its translation: CASSRTSGYNEQFF.

V gene TRBV6-5 combines with J gene TRBJ1-4; 9 nucleotides align to TRBD1. The J segment lost 10 bases and the V segment lost 9 bases, leaving 15 bases of the junction unmatched. Germline CDR1 reads MNHEY; CDR2 reads SVGAGI. The CDR3 extends over 15 amino acids. In DNA, the CDR3 is TGTGCCAGAACACGGGGGGGACAGGGAGGCGCAAAACTGTTTTTT. Residues: CARTRGGQGGAKLFF.

The V call is TRBV5-8, the J call TRBJ1-1; 8 bases agree with TRBD1. The CDR3 length is 15 residues. Per germline, CDR1 SGHTS and CDR2 YDEGEE. Trimming at V came to 2 bases and at J to 4 bases, leaving 7 bases not matched to a gene. The CDR3 loop is CASSFLQGATTEAFF. DNA for the CDR3: TGTGCCAGCAGCTTTCTGCAGGGGGCGACCACTGAAGCTTTCTTT.